Shown below are 32 T cell receptor beta chains from a single sample sequenced in a study of T cell repertoires in cytomegalovirus infection. TCRdb used MiXCR to reprocess the reads, holding one entry per CDR3 protein. The sample holds 200,000 to 250,000 distinct CDR3 sequences, over 9% seen once. Sequenced input: PBMCs. All receptors derive from a human donor in good health (CMV status not recorded). Some clones in this sample may be carry-over from other donors' samples.

This clonotype appeared many times. The gene calls are TRBV19 and TRBJ2-7; possibly TRBD1 or TRBD2 for D (5 bases each). V was pared by 6 bases and J by 3 bases, with 15 bases between. The germline CDR1 and CDR2 sequences are LNHDA and SQIVND (reference sequence). The CDR3 is 14 amino acids. In DNA, the CDR3 is TGTGCCAGTAGGGACCCAGGGAGCGGCTACGAGCAGTACTTC. Encoded protein: CASRDPGSGYEQYF.

The sample holds many counts of this clonotype. The rearrangement joins TRBV20-1 to TRBJ2-7; 10 nucleotides line up with TRBD1. Germline loops: CDR1 DFQATT, CDR2 SNEGSKA (reference sequence). The CDR3 extends over 16 amino acids. Trimming at V came to 6 bases and at J to 4 bases, leaving 15 bases not matched to a gene. This chain's CDR3 is CSAQIRGQGGFYEQYF. In DNA form, the CDR3 reads TGCAGTGCCCAGATCCGCGGACAGGGGGGATTTTACGAGCAGTACTTC.

This clonotype was detected many times. V is TRBV7-2 and J is TRBJ2-5, with D perhaps TRBD2 (6 bases). This CDR3 has 13 amino acids. Germline V gene data show CDR1 as SGHTA and CDR2 as FQGNSA. Trimming left V 5 bases short and J 0 bases short, with 7 bases between. This chain's CDR3 is CASSPGDQETQYF. CDR3 DNA: TGTGCCAGCAGCCCGGGGGACCAAGAGACCCAGTACTTC. Using reference TRBV7-2 and TRBJ2-5 for the parts outside the CDR3, the full variable domain is GAGVSQSPSNKVTEKGKDVELRCDPISGHTALYWYRQSLGQGLEFLIYFQGNSAPDKSGLPSDRFSAERTGGSVSTLTIQRTQQEDSAVYLCASSPGDQETQYFGPGTRLLVL.

This clonotype was counted ten times or more. V gene TRBV28 combines with J gene TRBJ2-3, with a weak D call TRBD2 (5 bases). V lost 6 bases to trimming and J lost 0 bases, with 16 bases between them. Germline CDR1 is MDHEN and CDR2 is SYDVKM. The CDR3 is made up of 16 amino acids. CDR3 residues: CASSLPQDSSTDTQYF. The CDR3 nucleotides are TGTGCCAGCAGCCTCCCCCAGGACTCTAGCACAGATACGCAGTATTTT.

This clonotype was recorded many times. The chain carries TRBV7-6 and TRBJ1-2; the D is unclear. The ends were cut back, 2 bases at V and 0 bases at J, with 7 bases in the middle. The CDR3 has 14 amino acids. The germline V gene encodes CDR1 SGHVS and CDR2 FNYEAQ. The CDR3 sequence is CASSLLAANYGYTF. As DNA, the CDR3 is TGTGCCAGCAGCTTACTCGCTGCTAACTATGGCTACACCTTC.

This clonotype came up a few times. The V call is TRBV5-4, the J call TRBJ2-7; TRBD1 is a possible D gene (6 bases). The V gene's germline CDR1 is SGHNT and CDR2 YYREEE (reference sequence). Deletions cut 2 bases from V and 0 bases from J, with 12 bases between. The CDR3 is 15 amino acids. The DNA of the CDR3 is TGTGCCAGCAGCTTAGACAGGCGAAGCTCCTACGAGCAGTACTTC. This codes for CASSLDRRSSYEQYF.

Ten or more counts support this clonotype. The chain combines TRBV7-2 with TRBJ1-6; D uncertain. The germline V gene encodes CDR1 SGHTA and CDR2 FQGNSA. The V and J ends lost 2 bases and 10 bases respectively, with 9 bases between them. The CDR3 is made up of 13 amino acids. The CDR3 DNA reads as TGTGCCAGCAGCTTATCACTTGTCTCACCCCTCCACTTT. Amino acids: CASSLSLVSPLHF. The whole variable domain, remainder taken from reference TRBV7-2 and TRBJ1-6, is GAGVSQSPSNKVTEKGKDVELRCDPISGHTALYWYRQSLGQGLEFLIYFQGNSAPDKSGLPSDRFSAERTGGSVSTLTIQRTQQEDSAVYLCASSLSLVSPLHFGNGTRLTVT.

This clonotype was seen ten or more times. V usage is TRBV7-2 and J usage is TRBJ2-5, with D uncertain. Germline lookup yields CDR1 SGHTA and CDR2 FQGNSA. The CDR3 loop spans 13 amino acids. Trimming took 7 bases from V and 2 from J, leaving 11 bases between them. The CDR3 nucleotides read TGTGCCAGCACCTTTAAAAGGCAAGAGACCCAGTACTTC. Translation: CASTFKRQETQYF. The whole variable domain, remainder taken from reference TRBV7-2 and TRBJ2-5, is GAGVSQSPSNKVTEKGKDVELRCDPISGHTALYWYRQSLGQGLEFLIYFQGNSAPDKSGLPSDRFSAERTGGSVSTLTIQRTQQEDSAVYLCASTFKRQETQYFGPGTRLLVL.

This sequence joins TRBV19 and TRBJ1-1; the D gene is possibly TRBD1 (5 bases). Germline V gene data show CDR1 as LNHDA and CDR2 as SQIVND (reference sequence). V shed 5 bases and J shed 1 base, with 14 bases lying between them. This CDR3 contains 15 residues. CDR3 coding DNA: TGTGCCAGTAGTTTCAACACGGGGCCGAACACTGAAGCTTTCTTT. It translates to CASSFNTGPNTEAFF. Full variable domain (missing parts from reference TRBV19 and TRBJ1-1): DGGITQSPKYLFRKEGQNVTLSCEQNLNHDAMYWYRQDPGQGLRLIYYSQIVNDFQKGDIAEGYSVSREKKESFPLTVTSAQKNPTAFYLCASSFNTGPNTEAFFGQGTRLTVV.

This clonotype was detected ten times or more. The V call is TRBV11-2, the J call TRBJ2-7; D is unclear. The CDR3 covers 16 residues. V was clipped by 0 bases and J by 0 bases, with 12 bases between them. Germline V CDR1 and CDR2: SGHAT, FQNNGV. CDR3 sequence: CASSLDPAVSSYEQYF. CDR3 coding DNA: TGTGCCAGCAGCTTAGATCCGGCAGTTAGCTCCTACGAGCAGTACTTC.

This clonotype has ten or more counts. The gene calls are TRBV6-1 and TRBJ2-1, with D perhaps given as TRBD1 or TRBD2 (6 bases each). V was trimmed by 2 bases and J by 3 bases, leaving 14 bases between them. The germline CDR1 and CDR2 sequences are MNHNS and SASEGT. The CDR3 is made up of 16 amino acids. This CDR3 reads CASSELVEGVYNEQFF. CDR3 nucleotide sequence: TGTGCCAGCAGTGAATTGGTGGAGGGGGTCTACAATGAGCAGTTCTTC.

The sample holds many counts of this clonotype. CDR3 amino acids: CASSLEGTVPYEQYF. As DNA, the CDR3 is TGTGCCAGCAGCTTAGAGGGGACAGTCCCCTACGAGCAGTACTTC. The V gene is TRBV7-2, the J gene TRBJ2-7; 7 positions agree with TRBD1. The junction had 5 bases not matched to a gene; V was cut back by 1 base and J by 2 bases. Germline values: CDR1 SGHTA, CDR2 FQGNSA. CDR3 length: 15 amino acids.

About this clonotype itself: Since a much larger clone is just one base distant, this may be a read error. The chain carries TRBV19 and TRBJ1-5, with 8 bases identical to TRBD1. Germline V CDR1 and CDR2: LNHDA, SQIVND (reference sequence). Trimming cost V 6 bases and J 0 bases; bases outside gene matches: 7. This CDR3 region has 16 residues. CDR3 sequence: CASREDREHSNQPQHF. For the CDR3, the DNA is TGTGCCAGTAGGGAGGACAGGGAACATAGCAATCAGCCCCAGCATTTT.

This clonotype was counted only a few times. The CDR3 bases are TGTGCCAGCAGTTATTCCACACAGACGTGGTATGGCTACACCTTC. This sequence encodes CASSYSTQTWYGYTF. This chain connects TRBV6-2 or TRBV6-3 to TRBJ1-2; D ambiguous. Germline-derived CDR1 and CDR2 are MNHEY and SVGEGT. The V end was cut by 3 bases, the J end by 5 bases, with 16 bases between. This CDR3 spans 15 amino acids.

This clonotype turned up a few times. This chain joins TRBV19 and TRBJ2-3, with TRBD2 matching 13 bases. V lost 3 bases and J lost 6; bases outside the gene matches: 3. Germline CDR1 reads LNHDA; CDR2 reads SQIVND (reference sequence). The CDR3 covers 15 residues. The CDR3 coding sequence is TGTGCCAGTAGTATCGGGACTAGCGGGATTGATACGCAGTATTTT. Its protein is CASSIGTSGIDTQYF. The variable domain in full, with the rest retrieved from reference TRBV19 and TRBJ2-3, is DGGITQSPKYLFRKEGQNVTLSCEQNLNHDAMYWYRQDPGQGLRLIYYSQIVNDFQKGDIAEGYSVSREKKESFPLTVTSAQKNPTAFYLCASSIGTSGIDTQYFGPGTRLTVL.

Comment on this clonotype: Given a much more abundant clone one base away, this may be a read error. The J gene is TRBJ2-2, the V gene TRBV7-6, with a weak D call TRBD2 (5 bases). The CDR3 sequence is 14 residues long. In germline, CDR1 is SGHVS, CDR2 FNYEAQ. The chain's CDR3 is CASSYTRNAGELFF. DNA for the CDR3: TGTGCCAGCAGCTACACTAGGAACGCCGGGGAGCTGTTTTTT.

This clonotype was observed a few times. This sequence joins TRBV11-1 and TRBJ2-7, with D tentatively TRBD1 (6 bases). The CDR3 sequence is 14 residues long. The germline V and J ends were trimmed by 4 bases and 7 bases, with 17 bases remaining between them. The germline gives CDR1 SGHAT, CDR2 FQDESV (reference sequence). CDR3 sequence: CASSSRTGYLEQYF. The CDR3 DNA is TGTGCCAGCAGCTCCAGAACAGGGTACCTTGAGCAGTACTTC. Looking up the rest from reference TRBV11-1 and TRBJ2-7 gives the full variable domain: EAEVAQSPRYKITEKSQAVAFWCDPISGHATLYWYRQILGQGPELLVQFQDESVVDDSQLPKDRFSAERLKGVDSTLKIQPAELGDSAMYLCASSSRTGYLEQYFGPGTRLTVT.

This clonotype turned up a few times. The chain links TRBV11-2 to TRBJ2-1; D may be TRBD2 (5 bases). V was trimmed by 2 bases and J by 0 bases, leaving 8 bases between them. Germline V CDR1 and CDR2: SGHAT, FQNNGV. This CDR3 comprises 15 residues. Here the CDR3 reads CASSLNGGSYNEQFF. CDR3 DNA: TGTGCCAGCAGCTTAAATGGAGGCTCCTACAATGAGCAGTTCTTC.

This clonotype occurred many times. The chain is built from TRBV2 and TRBJ1-1, with D uncertain. Germline V gives CDR1 SNHLY, CDR2 FYNNEI. This CDR3 is built from 13 residues. Trimming took 6 bases from V and 1 from J, leaving 9 bases between them. CDR3 coding DNA: TGTGCCAGCAGACGAACTGAGAACACTGAAGCTTTCTTT. Residues: CASRRTENTEAFF.

This clonotype was observed a few times. This sequence joins TRBV11-2 and TRBJ1-4, with 7 bases matching TRBD1. The CDR3 has 17 amino acids. Germline CDR1 SGHAT, CDR2 FQNNGV. Germline trimming cut 2 bases from V and 4 bases from J; bases unmatched to any gene: 10. CDR3 sequence (DNA): TGTGCCAGCAGCTTATCTTCAGGGACAGACCTTAATGAAAAACTGTTTTTT. Protein: CASSLSSGTDLNEKLFF.

This clonotype was seen a handful of times. The chain recombines TRBV20-1 with TRBJ1-1; D possibly corresponds to TRBD1 (6 bases). The germline V gene has CDR1 DFQATT and CDR2 SNEGSKA (reference sequence). The ends were cut back, 1 base at V and 2 bases at J, with 8 bases in the middle. This CDR3 contains 13 residues. Written as DNA, the CDR3 is TGCAGTGCTAGAGGGACAGCCAACACTGAAGCTTTCTTT. Its protein is CSARGTANTEAFF.

This clonotype has at least ten counts. The V call is TRBV7-9, the J call TRBJ2-2; 8 bases are a match to TRBD1. The CDR3 length is 15 residues. V lost 7 bases and J lost 6; bases outside the gene matches: 10. Germline V gene lookup returns CDR1 SEHNR and CDR2 FQNEAQ (reference sequence). CDR3 residues: CASTKEAGGPGELFF. The CDR3 nucleotides read TGTGCCAGCACCAAGGAGGCAGGGGGCCCCGGGGAGCTGTTTTTT.

This clonotype was observed a single time. Just one base apart from a much larger clone, this may be a read error. The chain is built from TRBV10-3 and TRBJ1-1, with 12 nucleotides matching TRBD1. The CDR3 has 16 residues. CDR1 ENHRY and CDR2 SYGVKD come from the germline V gene. This CDR3 reads CAVSDRDRGPNTEAFF. CDR3 DNA: TGTGCCGTCAGTGACCGGGACAGGGGGCCGAACACTGAAGCTTTCTTT.

In its sample, this clonotype was seen many times. The V call is TRBV7-2, the J call TRBJ2-7; TRBD1 might be the D (8 bases). V lost 1 base and J 2 bases, leaving 12 bases between the germline ends. Germline V gene sequence: CDR1 SGHTA, CDR2 FQGNSA. There are 15 residues in the CDR3. Here the CDR3 reads CASSLETGGAYEQYF. The CDR3 DNA follows: TGTGCCAGCAGCTTAGAAACAGGGGGGGCCTACGAGCAGTACTTC.

About this clonotype: The missing conserved phenylalanine or tryptophan at the end of this CDR3 makes a read error likely. V is TRBV12-3 or TRBV12-4 and J is TRBJ2-5, with 7 bases identical to TRBD2. CDR3 length: 17 residues. Losses at the gene ends were 5 bases for V and 2 bases for J; bases not matched to a gene: 14. The CDR3 here is CASSTRRSGINQETQYL. In DNA, the CDR3 is TGTGCCAGCAGTACCCGGAGAAGCGGGATCAATCAAGAGACCCAGTACTTA.

The chain carries TRBV25-1 and TRBJ2-3; 12 bases are a match to TRBD1. The CDR3 is 17 residues long. J gave up 4 bases and V 3 bases, and 8 bases lay outside the gene matches. Germline CDR1 is MGHDK and CDR2 is SYGVNS. The CDR3 region has the DNA TGTGCCAGCAGTGAGCACGGGACAGGGGGCTTTGCAGATACGCAGTATTTT. Amino acid sequence: CASSEHGTGGFADTQYF. Complete variable domain (other parts from reference TRBV25-1 and TRBJ2-3): EADIYQTPRYLVIGTGKKITLECSQTMGHDKMYWYQQDPGMELHLIHYSYGVNSTEKGDLSSESTVSRIRTEHFPLTLESARPSHTSQYLCASSEHGTGGFADTQYFGPGTRLTVL.

At least ten counts were recorded for this clonotype. The V gene is TRBV7-2, the J gene TRBJ2-2; 7 positions agree with TRBD1. V was clipped by 5 bases and J by 5 bases; unmatched bases: 8. There are 15 residues in the CDR3. The germline gives CDR1 SGHTA, CDR2 FQGNSA. In DNA form, the CDR3 reads TGTGCCAGCAGCATAAGACAGGGCCGGACCGGGGAGCTGTTTTTT. It translates to CASSIRQGRTGELFF.

The chain employs TRBV24-1 and TRBJ2-1; TRBD2 agrees at 11 bases. This CDR3 comprises 15 residues. Per the germline V gene, CDR1 is KGHDR and CDR2 is SFDVKD. V lost 9 bases to trimming and J lost 8 bases; unmatched junction nucleotides: 11. In DNA, the CDR3 is TGTGCCACCGGGACCCGACTAGCGGGGTGGGATGAGCAGTTCTTC. It encodes CATGTRLAGWDEQFF.

This clonotype has a count of ten or more. The CDR3 DNA reads TGTGCCAGCAGCTTAGGGGGGTCCGGGGAGCTGTTTTTT. Translation: CASSLGGSGELFF. This chain links TRBV7-2 with TRBJ2-2; D is possibly TRBD1 or TRBD2 (5 bases each). The CDR3 consists of 13 residues. From germline, CDR1 is SGHTA and CDR2 FQGNSA. Deletions cut 1 base from V and 6 bases from J, with 6 bases between. Supplemented by reference TRBV7-2 and TRBJ2-2, the full variable domain reads GAGVSQSPSNKVTEKGKDVELRCDPISGHTALYWYRQSLGQGLEFLIYFQGNSAPDKSGLPSDRFSAERTGGSVSTLTIQRTQQEDSAVYLCASSLGGSGELFFGEGSRLTVL.

This clonotype was seen at least ten times. V usage is TRBV19 and J usage is TRBJ2-2; D is perhaps TRBD1 (5 bases). CDR3 size: 12 residues. V lost 5 bases, J lost 11 bases, and 12 bases lay in between. Germline V gene data show CDR1 as LNHDA and CDR2 as SQIVND (reference sequence). This CDR3 reads CASSPTGPELFF. The CDR3 DNA sequence: TGTGCCAGTAGTCCCACAGGCCCCGAGCTGTTTTTT.

The chain uses TRBV19 and TRBJ1-5; TRBD1 might be the D (5 bases). The germline V gene has CDR1 LNHDA and CDR2 SQIVND (reference sequence). The CDR3 has 18 amino acids. V was cut by 5 bases and J by 4 bases, with 24 bases left in between. In DNA, the CDR3 is TGTGCCAGTAGTCCCGAAGAGGGGACTTGGCAGGTTAATCAGCCCCAGCATTTT. This sequence encodes CASSPEEGTWQVNQPQHF.

There are many counts of this clonotype. The chain recombines TRBV5-1 with TRBJ1-2; 9 nucleotides match TRBD1. V lost 4 bases and J lost 8; bases outside the gene matches: 12. CDR3 length: 15 amino acids. Germline V gene data show CDR1 as SGHRS and CDR2 as YFSETQ. For the CDR3, the DNA is TGCGCCAGCAGCCCCGCCGGGACAGGGATGGAAGGCTACACCTTC. This translates into CASSPAGTGMEGYTF.